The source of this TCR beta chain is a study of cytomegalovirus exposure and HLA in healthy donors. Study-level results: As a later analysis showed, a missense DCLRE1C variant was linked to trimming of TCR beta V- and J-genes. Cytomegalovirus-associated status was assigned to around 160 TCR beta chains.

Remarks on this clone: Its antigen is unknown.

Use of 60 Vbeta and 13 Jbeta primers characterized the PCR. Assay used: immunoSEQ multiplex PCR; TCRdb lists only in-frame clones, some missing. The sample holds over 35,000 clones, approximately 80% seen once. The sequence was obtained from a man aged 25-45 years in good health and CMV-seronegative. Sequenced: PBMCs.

The CDR3 loop is CASSPSSSYNEQFF. Written as DNA, the CDR3 is TGTGCCAGCAGCCCATCCAGCTCCTACAATGAGCAGTTCTTC. The rearrangement joins TRBV7-2 to TRBJ2-1, with D hard to call. Deletions cut 5 bases from V and 0 bases from J, with 8 bases between. Germline CDR1 and CDR2: SGHTA and FQGNSA. This CDR3 is built from 14 residues.